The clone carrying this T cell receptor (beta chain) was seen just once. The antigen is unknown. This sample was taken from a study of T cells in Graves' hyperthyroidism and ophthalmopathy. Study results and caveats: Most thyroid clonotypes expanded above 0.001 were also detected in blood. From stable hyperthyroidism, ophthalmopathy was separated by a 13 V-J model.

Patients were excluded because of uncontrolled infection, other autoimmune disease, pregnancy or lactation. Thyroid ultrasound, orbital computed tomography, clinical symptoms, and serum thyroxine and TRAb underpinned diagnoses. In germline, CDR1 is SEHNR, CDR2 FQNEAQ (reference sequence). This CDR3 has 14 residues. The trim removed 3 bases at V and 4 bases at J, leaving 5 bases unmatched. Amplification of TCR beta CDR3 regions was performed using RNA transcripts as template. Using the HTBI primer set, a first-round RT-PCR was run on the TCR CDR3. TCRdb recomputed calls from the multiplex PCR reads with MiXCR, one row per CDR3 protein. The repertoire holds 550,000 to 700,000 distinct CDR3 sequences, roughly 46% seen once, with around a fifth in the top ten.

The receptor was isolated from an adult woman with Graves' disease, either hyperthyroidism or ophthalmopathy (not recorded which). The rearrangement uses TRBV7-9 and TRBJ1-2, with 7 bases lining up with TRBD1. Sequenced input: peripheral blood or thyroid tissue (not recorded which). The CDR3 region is CASSLGQWIYGYTF. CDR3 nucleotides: TGTGCCAGCAGCTTGGGACAGTGGATCTATGGCTACACCTTC.